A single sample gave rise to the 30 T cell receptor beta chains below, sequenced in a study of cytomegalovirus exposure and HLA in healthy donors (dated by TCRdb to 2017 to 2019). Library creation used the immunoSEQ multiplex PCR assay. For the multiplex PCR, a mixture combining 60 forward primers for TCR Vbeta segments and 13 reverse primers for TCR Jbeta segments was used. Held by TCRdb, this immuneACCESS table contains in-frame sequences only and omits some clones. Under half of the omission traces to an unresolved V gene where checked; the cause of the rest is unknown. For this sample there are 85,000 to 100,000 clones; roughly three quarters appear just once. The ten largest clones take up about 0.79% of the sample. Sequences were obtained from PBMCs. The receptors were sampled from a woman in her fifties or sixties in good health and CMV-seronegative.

The CDR3 protein is CSVDPGGSSYNEQFF. Written as DNA, the CDR3 is TGCAGCGTTGACCCAGGAGGGAGCTCCTACAATGAGCAGTTCTTC. The chain carries TRBV29-1 and TRBJ2-1; weak D call: TRBD2 (6 bases). Deletions cut 3 bases from V and 0 bases from J, with 12 bases between. There are 15 residues in the CDR3. Germline V gene data show CDR1 as SQVTM and CDR2 as ANQGSEA.

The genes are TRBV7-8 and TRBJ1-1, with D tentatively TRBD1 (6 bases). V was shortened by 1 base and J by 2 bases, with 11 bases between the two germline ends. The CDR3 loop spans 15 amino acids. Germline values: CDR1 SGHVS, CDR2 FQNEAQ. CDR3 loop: CASSLVRGPNTEAFF. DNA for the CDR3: TGTGCCAGCAGCTTAGTCAGGGGCCCTAACACTGAAGCTTTCTTT.

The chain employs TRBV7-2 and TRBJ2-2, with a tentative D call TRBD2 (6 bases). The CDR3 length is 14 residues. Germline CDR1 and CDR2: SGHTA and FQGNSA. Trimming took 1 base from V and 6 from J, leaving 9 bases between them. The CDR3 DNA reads TGTGCCAGCAGCTTAGATTGGGGGGCCGGGGAGCTGTTTTTT. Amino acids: CASSLDWGAGELFF.

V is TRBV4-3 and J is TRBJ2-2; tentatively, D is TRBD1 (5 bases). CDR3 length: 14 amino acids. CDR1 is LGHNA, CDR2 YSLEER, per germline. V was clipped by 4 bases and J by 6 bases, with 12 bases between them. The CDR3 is CASSPRQGAGELFF. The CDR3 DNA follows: TGCGCCAGCAGCCCACGGCAGGGTGCCGGGGAGCTGTTTTTT.

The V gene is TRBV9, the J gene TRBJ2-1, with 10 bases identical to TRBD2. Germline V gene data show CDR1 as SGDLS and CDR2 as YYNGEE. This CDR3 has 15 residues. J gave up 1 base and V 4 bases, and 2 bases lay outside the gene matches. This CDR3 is CASSPGLASYNEQFF. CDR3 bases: TGTGCCAGCAGCCCGGGACTAGCGTCCTACAATGAGCAGTTCTTC.

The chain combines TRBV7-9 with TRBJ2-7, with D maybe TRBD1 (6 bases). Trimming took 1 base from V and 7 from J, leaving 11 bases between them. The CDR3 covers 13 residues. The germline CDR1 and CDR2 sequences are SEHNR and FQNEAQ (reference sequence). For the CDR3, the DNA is TGTGCCAGCAGCTTAGTAGCAGGGGTTGAGCAGTACTTC. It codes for CASSLVAGVEQYF.

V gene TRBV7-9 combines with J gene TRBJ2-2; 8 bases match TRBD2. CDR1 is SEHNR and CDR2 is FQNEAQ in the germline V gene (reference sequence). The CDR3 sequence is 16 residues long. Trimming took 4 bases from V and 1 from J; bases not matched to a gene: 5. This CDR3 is CASSSPGGLNTGELFF. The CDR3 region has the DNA TGTGCCAGCAGCTCCCCGGGGGGGTTGAACACCGGGGAGCTGTTTTTT. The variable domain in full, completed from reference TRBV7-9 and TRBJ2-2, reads DTGVSQNPRHKITKRGQNVTFRCDPISEHNRLYWYRQTLGQGPEFLTYFQNEAQLEKSRLLSDRFSAERPKGSFSTLEIQRTEQGDSAMYLCASSSPGGLNTGELFFGEGSRLTVL.

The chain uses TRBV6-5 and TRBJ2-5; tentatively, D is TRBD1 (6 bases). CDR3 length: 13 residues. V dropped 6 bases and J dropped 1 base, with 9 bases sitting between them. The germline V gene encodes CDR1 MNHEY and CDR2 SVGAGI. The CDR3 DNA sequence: TGTGCCAGCAGCCCAGGGGCCCAAGAGACCCAGTACTTC. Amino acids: CASSPGAQETQYF.

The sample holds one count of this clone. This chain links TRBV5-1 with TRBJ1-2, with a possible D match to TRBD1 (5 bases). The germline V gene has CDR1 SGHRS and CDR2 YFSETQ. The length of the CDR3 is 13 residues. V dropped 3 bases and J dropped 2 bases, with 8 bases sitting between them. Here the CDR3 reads CASSSRQNYGYTF. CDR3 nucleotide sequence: TGCGCCAGCAGCTCAAGACAGAACTATGGCTACACCTTC. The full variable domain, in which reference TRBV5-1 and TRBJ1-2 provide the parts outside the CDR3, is KAGVTQTPRYLIKTRGQQVTLSCSPISGHRSVSWYQQTPGQGLQFLFEYFSETQRNKGNFPGRFSGRQFSNSRSEMNVSTLELGDSALYLCASSSRQNYGYTFGSGTRLTVV.

The CDR3 DNA sequence: TGTGCCAGCAGCTTGTTCCCAGGGGCCTACGAGCAGTACTTC. Its protein is CASSLFPGAYEQYF. This chain uses TRBV5-4 with TRBJ2-7, with a possible D match to TRBD1 (6 bases). The CDR3 runs to 14 residues. V lost 1 base and J lost 2, with 10 bases in between. CDR1 and CDR2 (germline): SGHNT, YYREEE (reference sequence). Full variable domain (remainder filled in from reference TRBV5-4 and TRBJ2-7): ETGVTQSPTHLIKTRGQQVTLRCSSQSGHNTVSWYQQALGQGPQFIFQYYREEENGRGNFPPRFSGLQFPNYSSELNVNALELDDSALYLCASSLFPGAYEQYFGPGTRLTVT.

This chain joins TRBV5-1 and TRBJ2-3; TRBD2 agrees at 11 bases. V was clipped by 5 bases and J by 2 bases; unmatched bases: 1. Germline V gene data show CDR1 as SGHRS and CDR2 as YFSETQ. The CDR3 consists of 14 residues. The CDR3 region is CASRLAGVTDTQYF. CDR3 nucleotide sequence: TGCGCCAGCAGACTAGCGGGGGTCACAGATACGCAGTATTTT.

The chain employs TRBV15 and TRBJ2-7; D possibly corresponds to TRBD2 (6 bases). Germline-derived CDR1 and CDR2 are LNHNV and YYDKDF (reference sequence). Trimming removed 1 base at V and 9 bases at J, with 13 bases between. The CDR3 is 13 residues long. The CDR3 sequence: CATSRAWAGRQYF. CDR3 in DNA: TGTGCCACCAGCAGAGCTTGGGCCGGGAGGCAGTACTTC.

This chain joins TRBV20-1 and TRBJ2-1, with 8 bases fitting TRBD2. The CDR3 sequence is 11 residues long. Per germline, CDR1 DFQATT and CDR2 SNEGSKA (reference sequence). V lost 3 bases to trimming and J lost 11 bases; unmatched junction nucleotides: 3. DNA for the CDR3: TGCAGTGCTAGGTCGGGGGGGCAGCAGTTCTTC. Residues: CSARSGGQQFF.

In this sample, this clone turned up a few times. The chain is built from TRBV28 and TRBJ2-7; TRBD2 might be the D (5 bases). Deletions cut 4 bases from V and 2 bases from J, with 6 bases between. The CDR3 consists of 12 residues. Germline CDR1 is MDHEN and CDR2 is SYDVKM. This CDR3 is CASSSGTYEQYF. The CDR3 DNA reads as TGTGCCAGCAGTTCGGGAACCTACGAGCAGTACTTC. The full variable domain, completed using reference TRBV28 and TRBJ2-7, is DVKVTQSSRYLVKRTGEKVFLECVQDMDHENMFWYRQDPGLGLRLIYFSYDVKMKEKGDIPEGYSVSREKKERFSLILESASTNQTSMYLCASSSGTYEQYFGPGTRLTVT.

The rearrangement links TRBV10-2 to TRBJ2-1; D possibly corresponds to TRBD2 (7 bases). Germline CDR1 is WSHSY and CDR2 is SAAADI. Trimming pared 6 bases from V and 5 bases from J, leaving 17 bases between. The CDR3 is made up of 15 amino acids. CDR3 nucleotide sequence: TGCGCCAGCAGGGCGGGGGCGGGACGTGACAATGAGCAGTTCTTC. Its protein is CASRAGAGRDNEQFF.

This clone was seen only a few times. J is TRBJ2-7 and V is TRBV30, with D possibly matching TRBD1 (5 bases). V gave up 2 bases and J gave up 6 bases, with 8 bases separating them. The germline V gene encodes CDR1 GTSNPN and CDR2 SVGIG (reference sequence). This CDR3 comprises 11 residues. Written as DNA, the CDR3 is TGTGCCTGGAGTATACAGGTCGAGCAGTACTTC. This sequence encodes CAWSIQVEQYF. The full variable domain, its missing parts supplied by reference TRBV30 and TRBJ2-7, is SQTIHQWPATLVQPVGSPLSLECTVEGTSNPNLYWYRQAAGRGLQLLFYSVGIGQISSEVPQNLSASRPQDRQFILSSKKLLLSDSGFYLCAWSIQVEQYFGPGTRLTVT.

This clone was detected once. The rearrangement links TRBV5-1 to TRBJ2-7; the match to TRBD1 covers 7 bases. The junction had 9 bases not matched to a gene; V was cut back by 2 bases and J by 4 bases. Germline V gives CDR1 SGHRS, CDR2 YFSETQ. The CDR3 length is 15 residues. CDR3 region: CASSLSGTAPYEQYF. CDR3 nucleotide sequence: TGCGCCAGCAGCTTATCCGGGACAGCTCCTTACGAGCAGTACTTC.

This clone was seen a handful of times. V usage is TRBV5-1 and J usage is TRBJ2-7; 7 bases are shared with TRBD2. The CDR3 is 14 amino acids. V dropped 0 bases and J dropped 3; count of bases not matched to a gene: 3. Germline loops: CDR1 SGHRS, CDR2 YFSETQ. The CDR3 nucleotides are TGCGCCAGCAGCTTGGGACTAGCTCTCTACGAGCAGTACTTC. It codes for CASSLGLALYEQYF.

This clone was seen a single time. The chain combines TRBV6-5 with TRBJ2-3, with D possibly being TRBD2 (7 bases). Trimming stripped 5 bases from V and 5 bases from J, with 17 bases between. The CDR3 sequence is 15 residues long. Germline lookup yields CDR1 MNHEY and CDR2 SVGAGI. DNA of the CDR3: TGTGCCAGCAGTCTACAACGGGGGGCGCAAGATACGCAGTATTTT. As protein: CASSLQRGAQDTQYF.

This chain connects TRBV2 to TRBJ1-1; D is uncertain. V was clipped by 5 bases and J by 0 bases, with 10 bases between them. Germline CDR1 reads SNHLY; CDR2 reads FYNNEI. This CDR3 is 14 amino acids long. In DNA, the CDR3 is TGTGCCAGCAGTCCAAGCCGGGTGAACACTGAAGCTTTCTTT. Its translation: CASSPSRVNTEAFF.

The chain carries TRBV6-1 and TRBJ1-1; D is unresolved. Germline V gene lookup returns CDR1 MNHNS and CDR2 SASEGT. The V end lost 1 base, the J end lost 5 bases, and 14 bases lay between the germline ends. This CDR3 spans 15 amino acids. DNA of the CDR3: TGTGCCAGCAGTGAAGGACCCTCGAGGCGGACTGAAGCTTTCTTT. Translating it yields CASSEGPSRRTEAFF.

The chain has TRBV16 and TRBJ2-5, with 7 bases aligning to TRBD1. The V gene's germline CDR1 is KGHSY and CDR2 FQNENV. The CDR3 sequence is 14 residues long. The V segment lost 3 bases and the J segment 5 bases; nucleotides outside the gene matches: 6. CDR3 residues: CASSQGTAGETQYF. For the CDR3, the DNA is TGTGCCAGCAGCCAGGGGACAGCAGGCGAGACCCAGTACTTC.

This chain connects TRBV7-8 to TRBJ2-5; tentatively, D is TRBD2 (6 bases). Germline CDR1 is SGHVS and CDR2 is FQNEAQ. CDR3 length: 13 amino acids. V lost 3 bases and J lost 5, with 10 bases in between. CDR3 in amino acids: CASSFYGSETQYF. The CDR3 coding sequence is TGTGCCAGCAGCTTTTACGGGAGTGAGACCCAGTACTTC.

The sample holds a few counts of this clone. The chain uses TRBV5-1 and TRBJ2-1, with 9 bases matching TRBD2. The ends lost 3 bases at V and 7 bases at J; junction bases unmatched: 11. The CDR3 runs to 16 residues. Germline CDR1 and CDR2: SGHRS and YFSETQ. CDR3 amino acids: CASSWRLADGWNEQFF. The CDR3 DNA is TGCGCCAGCAGCTGGAGACTAGCGGATGGATGGAATGAGCAGTTCTTC.

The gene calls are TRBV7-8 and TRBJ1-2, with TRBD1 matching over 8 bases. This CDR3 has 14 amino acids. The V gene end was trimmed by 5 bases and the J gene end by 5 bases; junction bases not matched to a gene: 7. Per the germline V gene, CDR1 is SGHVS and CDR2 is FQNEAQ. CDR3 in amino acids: CASSLGDRSYGYTF. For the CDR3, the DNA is TGTGCCAGCAGCCTAGGGGACAGGAGTTATGGCTACACCTTC.

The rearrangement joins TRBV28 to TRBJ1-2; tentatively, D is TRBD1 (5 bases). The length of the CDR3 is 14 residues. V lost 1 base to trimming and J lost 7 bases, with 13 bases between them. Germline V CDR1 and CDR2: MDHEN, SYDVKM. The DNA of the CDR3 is TGTGCCAGCAGTTTATCCGGGGGGGTTGGTGGCTACACCTTC. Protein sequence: CASSLSGGVGGYTF.

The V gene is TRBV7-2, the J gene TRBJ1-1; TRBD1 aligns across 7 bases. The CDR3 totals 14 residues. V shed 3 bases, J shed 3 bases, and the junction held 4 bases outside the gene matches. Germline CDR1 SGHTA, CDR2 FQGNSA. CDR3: CASSLYRGDTEAFF. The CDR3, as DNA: TGTGCCAGCAGCTTGTACAGGGGCGACACTGAAGCTTTCTTT. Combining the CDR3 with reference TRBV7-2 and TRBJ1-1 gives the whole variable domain GAGVSQSPSNKVTEKGKDVELRCDPISGHTALYWYRQSLGQGLEFLIYFQGNSAPDKSGLPSDRFSAERTGGSVSTLTIQRTQQEDSAVYLCASSLYRGDTEAFFGQGTRLTVV.

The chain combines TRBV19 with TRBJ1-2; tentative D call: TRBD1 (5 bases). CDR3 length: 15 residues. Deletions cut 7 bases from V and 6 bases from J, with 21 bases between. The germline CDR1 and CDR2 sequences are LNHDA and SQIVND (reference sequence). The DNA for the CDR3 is TGTGCCAGTACCAGATCCCACCCTTCGGGGGATGGCTACACCTTC. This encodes CASTRSHPSGDGYTF.

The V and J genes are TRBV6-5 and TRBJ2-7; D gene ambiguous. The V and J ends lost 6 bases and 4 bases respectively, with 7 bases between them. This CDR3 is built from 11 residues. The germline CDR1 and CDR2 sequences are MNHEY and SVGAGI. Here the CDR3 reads CASRAAYEQYF. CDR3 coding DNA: TGTGCCAGCAGGGCGGCGTACGAGCAGTACTTC.

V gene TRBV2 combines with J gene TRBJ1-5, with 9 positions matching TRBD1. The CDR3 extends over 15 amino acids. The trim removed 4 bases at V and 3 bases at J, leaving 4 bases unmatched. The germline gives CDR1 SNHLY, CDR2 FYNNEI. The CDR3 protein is CASSGTGGSNQPQHF. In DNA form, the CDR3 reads TGTGCCAGCAGTGGAACAGGGGGCTCCAATCAGCCCCAGCATTTT.